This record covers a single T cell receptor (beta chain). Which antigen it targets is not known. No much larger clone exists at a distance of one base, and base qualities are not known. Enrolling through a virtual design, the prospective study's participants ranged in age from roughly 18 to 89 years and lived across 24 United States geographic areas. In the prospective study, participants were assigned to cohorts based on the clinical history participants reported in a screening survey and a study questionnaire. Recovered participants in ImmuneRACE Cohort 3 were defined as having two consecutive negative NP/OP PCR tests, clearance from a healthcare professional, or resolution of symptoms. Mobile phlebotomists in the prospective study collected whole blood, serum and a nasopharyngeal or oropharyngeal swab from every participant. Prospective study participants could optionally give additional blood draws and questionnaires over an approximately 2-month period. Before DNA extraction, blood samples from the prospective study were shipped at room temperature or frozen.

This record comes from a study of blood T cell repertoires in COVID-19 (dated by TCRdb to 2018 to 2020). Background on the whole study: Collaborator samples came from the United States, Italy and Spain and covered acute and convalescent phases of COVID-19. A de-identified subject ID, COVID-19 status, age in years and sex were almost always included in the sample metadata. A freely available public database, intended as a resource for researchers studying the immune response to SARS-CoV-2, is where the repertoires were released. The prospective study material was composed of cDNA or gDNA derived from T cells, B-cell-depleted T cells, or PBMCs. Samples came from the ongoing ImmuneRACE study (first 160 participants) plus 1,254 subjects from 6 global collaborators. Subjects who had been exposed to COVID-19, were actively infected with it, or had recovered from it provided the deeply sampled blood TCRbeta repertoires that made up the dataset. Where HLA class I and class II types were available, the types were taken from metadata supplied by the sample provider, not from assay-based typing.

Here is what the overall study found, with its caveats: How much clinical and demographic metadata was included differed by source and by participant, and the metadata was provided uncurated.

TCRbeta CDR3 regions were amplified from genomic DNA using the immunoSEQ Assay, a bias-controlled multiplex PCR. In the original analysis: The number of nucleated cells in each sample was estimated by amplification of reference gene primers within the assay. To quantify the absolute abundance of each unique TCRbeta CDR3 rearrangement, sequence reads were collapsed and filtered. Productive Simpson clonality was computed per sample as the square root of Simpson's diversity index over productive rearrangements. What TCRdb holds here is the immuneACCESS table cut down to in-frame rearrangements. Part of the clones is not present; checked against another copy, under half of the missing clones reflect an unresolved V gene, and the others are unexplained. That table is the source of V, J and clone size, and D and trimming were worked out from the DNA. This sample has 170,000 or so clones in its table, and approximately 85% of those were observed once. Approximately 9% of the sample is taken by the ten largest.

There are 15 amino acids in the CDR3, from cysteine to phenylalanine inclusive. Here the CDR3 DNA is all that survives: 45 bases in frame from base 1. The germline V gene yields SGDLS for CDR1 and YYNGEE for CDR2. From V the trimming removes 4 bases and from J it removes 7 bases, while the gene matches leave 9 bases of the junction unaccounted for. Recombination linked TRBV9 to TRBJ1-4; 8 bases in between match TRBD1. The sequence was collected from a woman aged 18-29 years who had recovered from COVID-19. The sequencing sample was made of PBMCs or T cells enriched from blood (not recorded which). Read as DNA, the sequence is TGTGCCAGCAGCTCCCGACAGGGGCCAAGTGAAAAACTGTTTTTT. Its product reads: CASSSRQGPSEKLFF.